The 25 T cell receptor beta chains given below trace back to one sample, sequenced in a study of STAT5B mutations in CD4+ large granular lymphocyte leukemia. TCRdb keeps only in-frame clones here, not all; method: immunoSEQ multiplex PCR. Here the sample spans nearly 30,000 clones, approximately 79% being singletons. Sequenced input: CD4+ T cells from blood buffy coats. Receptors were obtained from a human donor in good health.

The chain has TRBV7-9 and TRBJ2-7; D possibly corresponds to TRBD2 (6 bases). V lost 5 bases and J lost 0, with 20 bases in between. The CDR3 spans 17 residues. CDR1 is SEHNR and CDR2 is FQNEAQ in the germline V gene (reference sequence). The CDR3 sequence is CASSPPFGRGFSYEQYF. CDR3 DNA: TGTGCCAGCAGCCCTCCTTTCGGGCGGGGATTCTCCTACGAGCAGTACTTC.

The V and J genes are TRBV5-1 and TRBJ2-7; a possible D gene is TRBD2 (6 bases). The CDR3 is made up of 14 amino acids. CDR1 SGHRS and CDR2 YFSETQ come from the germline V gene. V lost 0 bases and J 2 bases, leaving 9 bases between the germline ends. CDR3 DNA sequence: TGCGCCAGCAGCTTGGCGGGGGTGGCCTACGAGCAGTACTTC. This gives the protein CASSLAGVAYEQYF. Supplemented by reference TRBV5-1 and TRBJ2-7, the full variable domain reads KAGVTQTPRYLIKTRGQQVTLSCSPISGHRSVSWYQQTPGQGLQFLFEYFSETQRNKGNFPGRFSGRQFSNSRSEMNVSTLELGDSALYLCASSLAGVAYEQYFGPGTRLTVT.

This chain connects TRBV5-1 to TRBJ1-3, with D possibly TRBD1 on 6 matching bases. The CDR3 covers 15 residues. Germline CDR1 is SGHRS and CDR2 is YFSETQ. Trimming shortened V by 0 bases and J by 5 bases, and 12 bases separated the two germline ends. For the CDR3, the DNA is TGCGCCAGCAGCTTGGATCGGGGGGCAAGAAACACCATATATTTT. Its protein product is CASSLDRGARNTIYF.

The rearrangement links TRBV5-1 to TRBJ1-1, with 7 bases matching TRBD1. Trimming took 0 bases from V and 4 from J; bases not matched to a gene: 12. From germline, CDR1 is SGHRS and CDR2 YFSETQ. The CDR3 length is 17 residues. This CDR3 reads CASSLARDSRGFTEAFF. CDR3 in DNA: TGCGCCAGCAGCTTGGCCAGGGACAGCCGGGGGTTCACTGAAGCTTTCTTT. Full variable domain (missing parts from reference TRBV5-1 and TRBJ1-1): KAGVTQTPRYLIKTRGQQVTLSCSPISGHRSVSWYQQTPGQGLQFLFEYFSETQRNKGNFPGRFSGRQFSNSRSEMNVSTLELGDSALYLCASSLARDSRGFTEAFFGQGTRLTVV.

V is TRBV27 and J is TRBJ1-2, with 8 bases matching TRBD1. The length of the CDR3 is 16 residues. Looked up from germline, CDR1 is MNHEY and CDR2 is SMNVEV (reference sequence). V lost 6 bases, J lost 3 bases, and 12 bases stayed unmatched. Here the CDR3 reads CASSFPARGQYYGYTF. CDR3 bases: TGTGCCAGCAGCTTCCCCGCCAGGGGGCAATACTATGGCTACACCTTC.

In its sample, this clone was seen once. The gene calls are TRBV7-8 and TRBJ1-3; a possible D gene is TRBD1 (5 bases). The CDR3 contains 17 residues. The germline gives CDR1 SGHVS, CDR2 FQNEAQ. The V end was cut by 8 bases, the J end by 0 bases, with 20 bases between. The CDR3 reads CASSGPGGVFSGNTIYF. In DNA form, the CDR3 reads TGTGCCAGCTCGGGGCCCGGGGGTGTTTTCTCTGGAAACACCATATATTTT.

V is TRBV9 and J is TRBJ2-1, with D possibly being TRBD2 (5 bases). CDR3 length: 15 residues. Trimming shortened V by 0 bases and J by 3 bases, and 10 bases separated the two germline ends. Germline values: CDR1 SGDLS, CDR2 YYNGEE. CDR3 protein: CASSVGSGGYNEQFF. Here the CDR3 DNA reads TGTGCCAGCAGCGTAGGGTCTGGAGGCTACAATGAGCAGTTCTTC.

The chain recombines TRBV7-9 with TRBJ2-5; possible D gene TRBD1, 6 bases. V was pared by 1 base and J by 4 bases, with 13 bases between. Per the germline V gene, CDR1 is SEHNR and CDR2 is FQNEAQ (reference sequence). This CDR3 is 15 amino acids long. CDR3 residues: CASSLGLTGGETQYF. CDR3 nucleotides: TGTGCCAGCAGCTTAGGGTTGACAGGCGGAGAGACCCAGTACTTC.

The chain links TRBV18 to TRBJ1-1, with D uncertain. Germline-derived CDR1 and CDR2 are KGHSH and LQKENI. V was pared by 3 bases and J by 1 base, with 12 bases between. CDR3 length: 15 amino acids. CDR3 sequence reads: CASSPRAGGNTEAFF. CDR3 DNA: TGTGCCAGCTCACCTCGAGCGGGAGGGAACACTGAAGCTTTCTTT.

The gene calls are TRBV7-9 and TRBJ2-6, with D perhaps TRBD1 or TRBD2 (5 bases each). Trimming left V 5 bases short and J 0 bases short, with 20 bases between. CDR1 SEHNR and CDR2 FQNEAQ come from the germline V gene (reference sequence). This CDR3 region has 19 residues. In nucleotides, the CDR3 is TGTGCCAGCAGCCCGCGACCTGGGACGGACTCCTCTGGGGCCAACGTCCTGACTTTC. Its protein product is CASSPRPGTDSSGANVLTF. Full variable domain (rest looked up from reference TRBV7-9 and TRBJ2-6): DTGVSQNPRHKITKRGQNVTFRCDPISEHNRLYWYRQTLGQGPEFLTYFQNEAQLEKSRLLSDRFSAERPKGSFSTLEIQRTEQGDSAMYLCASSPRPGTDSSGANVLTFGAGSRLTVL.

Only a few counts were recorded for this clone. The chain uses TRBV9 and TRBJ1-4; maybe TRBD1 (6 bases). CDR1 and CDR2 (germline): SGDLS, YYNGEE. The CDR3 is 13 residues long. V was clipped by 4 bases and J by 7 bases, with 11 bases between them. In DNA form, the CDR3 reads TGTGCCAGCAGCCGGGGGGCAAGTGAAAAACTGTTTTTT. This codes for CASSRGASEKLFF.

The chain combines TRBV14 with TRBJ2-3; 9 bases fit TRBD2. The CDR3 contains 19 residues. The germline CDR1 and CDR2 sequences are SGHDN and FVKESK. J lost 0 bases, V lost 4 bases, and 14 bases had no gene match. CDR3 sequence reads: CASSRTSGRKNPSTDTQYF. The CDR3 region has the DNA TGTGCCAGCAGCCGTACTAGCGGGCGAAAAAATCCTAGCACAGATACGCAGTATTTT.

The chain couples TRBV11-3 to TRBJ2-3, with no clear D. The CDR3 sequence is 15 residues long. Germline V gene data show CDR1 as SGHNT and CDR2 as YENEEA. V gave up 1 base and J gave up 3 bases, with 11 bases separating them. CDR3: CASSLGYERTDTQYF. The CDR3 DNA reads TGTGCCAGCAGCTTAGGATACGAGAGGACAGATACGCAGTATTTT. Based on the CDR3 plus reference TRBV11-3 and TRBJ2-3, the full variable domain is EAGVVQSPRYKIIEKKQPVAFWCNPISGHNTLYWYLQNLGQGPELLIRYENEEAVDDSQLPKDRFSAERLKGVDSTLKIQPAELGDSAVYLCASSLGYERTDTQYFGPGTRLTVL.

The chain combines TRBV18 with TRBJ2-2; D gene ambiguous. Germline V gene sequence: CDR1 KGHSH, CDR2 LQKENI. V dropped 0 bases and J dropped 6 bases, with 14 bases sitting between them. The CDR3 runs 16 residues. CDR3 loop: CASSPPATRRPGELFF. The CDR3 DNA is TGTGCCAGCTCACCACCGGCTACCCGCCGCCCCGGGGAGCTGTTTTTT.

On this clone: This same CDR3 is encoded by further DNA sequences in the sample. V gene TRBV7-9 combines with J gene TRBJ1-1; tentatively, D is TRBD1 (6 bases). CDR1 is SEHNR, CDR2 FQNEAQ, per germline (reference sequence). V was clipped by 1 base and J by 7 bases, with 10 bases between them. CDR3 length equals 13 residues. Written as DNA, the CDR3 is TGTGCCAGCAGCTTAGACTGGGACAATGAAGCTTTCTTT. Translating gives CASSLDWDNEAFF.

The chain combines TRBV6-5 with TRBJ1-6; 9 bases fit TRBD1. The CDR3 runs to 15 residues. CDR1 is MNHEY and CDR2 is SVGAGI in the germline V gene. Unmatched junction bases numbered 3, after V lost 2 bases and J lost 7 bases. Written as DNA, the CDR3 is TGTGCCAGCAGTTACGGGACAGGGTCCAATTCACCCCTCCACTTT. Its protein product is CASSYGTGSNSPLHF.

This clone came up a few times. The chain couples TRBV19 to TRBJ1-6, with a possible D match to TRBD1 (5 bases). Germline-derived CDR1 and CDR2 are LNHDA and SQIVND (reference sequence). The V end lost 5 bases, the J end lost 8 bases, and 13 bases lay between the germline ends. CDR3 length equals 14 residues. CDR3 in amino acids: CASSSHGQYSPLHF. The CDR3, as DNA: TGTGCCAGTAGTTCCCATGGACAATATTCACCCCTCCACTTT.

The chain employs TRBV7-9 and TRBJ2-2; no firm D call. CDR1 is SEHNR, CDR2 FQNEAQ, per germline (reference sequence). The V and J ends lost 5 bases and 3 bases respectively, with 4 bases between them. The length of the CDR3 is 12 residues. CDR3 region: CASSIYTGELFF. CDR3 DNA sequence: TGTGCCAGCAGCATATACACCGGGGAGCTGTTTTTT.

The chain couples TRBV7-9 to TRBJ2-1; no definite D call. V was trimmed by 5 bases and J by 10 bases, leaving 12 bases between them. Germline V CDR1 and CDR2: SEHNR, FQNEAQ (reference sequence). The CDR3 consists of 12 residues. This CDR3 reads CASSPKVEEQFF. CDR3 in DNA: TGTGCCAGCAGCCCAAAGGTAGAAGAGCAGTTCTTC.

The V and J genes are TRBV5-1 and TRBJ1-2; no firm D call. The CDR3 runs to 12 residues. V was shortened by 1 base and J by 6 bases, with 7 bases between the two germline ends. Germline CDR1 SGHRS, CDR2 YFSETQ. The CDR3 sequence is CASSLQADGYTF. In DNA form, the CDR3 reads TGCGCCAGCAGCTTGCAAGCGGATGGCTACACCTTC.

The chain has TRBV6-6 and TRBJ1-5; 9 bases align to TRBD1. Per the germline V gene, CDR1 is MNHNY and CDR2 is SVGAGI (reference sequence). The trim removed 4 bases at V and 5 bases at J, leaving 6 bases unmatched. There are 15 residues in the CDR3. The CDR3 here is CASSLGQGRDQPQHF. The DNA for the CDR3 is TGTGCCAGCAGTTTGGGACAGGGAAGGGATCAGCCCCAGCATTTT.

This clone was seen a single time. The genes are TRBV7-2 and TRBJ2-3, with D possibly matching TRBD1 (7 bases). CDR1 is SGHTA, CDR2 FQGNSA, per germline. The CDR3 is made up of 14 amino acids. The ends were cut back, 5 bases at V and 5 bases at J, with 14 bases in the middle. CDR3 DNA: TGTGCCAGCAGCCCCGCAGGGGGGATAGATACGCAGTATTTT. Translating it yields CASSPAGGIDTQYF.

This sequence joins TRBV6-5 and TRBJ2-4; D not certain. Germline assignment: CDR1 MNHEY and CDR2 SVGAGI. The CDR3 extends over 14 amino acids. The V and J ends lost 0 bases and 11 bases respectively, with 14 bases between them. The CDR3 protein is CASSYSRTLGLQYF. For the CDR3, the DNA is TGTGCCAGCAGTTACTCCCGCACGCTAGGACTTCAGTACTTC.

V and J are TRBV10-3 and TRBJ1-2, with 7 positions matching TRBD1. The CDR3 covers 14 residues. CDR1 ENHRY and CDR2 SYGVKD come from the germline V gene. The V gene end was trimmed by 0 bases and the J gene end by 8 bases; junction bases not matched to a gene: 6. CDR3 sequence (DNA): TGTGCCATCAGTGAGTCGGAGACAGGGCGCGGCTACACCTTC. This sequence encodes CAISESETGRGYTF.

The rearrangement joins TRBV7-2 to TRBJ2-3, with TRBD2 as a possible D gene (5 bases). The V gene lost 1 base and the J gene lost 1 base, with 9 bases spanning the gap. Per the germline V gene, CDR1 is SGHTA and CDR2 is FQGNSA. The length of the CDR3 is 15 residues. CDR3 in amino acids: CASSLEGRGTDTQYF. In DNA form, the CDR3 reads TGTGCCAGCAGCTTAGAAGGGCGGGGCACAGATACGCAGTATTTT.